Included here is one T cell receptor (beta chain) sequence, with context. At one boundary the junction diverges from the germline segment, which might be a read error. These data originate in a study of cytomegalovirus exposure and HLA in healthy donors. The germline gives CDR1 SEHNR, CDR2 FQNEAQ (reference sequence). This CDR3 comprises 16 residues. The study ran its PCR with 60 Vbeta and 13 Jbeta primers. The data were produced by immunoSEQ multiplex PCR, yet TCRdb's version contains in-frame clones alone and is incomplete. The repertoire has tens of thousands of clones, almost 75% of them found once; the top ten carry 5.4%.

The chain uses TRBV7-9 and TRBJ1-2; weak D call: TRBD1 (6 bases). Input material: PBMCs. The sequence derives from a man aged 45-65 years in good health and CMV-seronegative. The CDR3 loop reads CSSSLGRVQGSSGYTF. Here the CDR3 DNA reads TGTTCCAGCAGCTTGGGCCGGGTACAGGGATCGTCTGGCTACACCTTC.